This T cell receptor (beta chain) was recorded in a study of cytomegalovirus exposure and HLA in healthy donors. The study, taken as a whole, reports: The authors confirmed in vitro that a few CMV-associated chains were specific for CMV antigens. Researchers reported in a later analysis that common viral pathogens appeared linked to several top clusters.

On this clone itself: Its cognate antigen is unknown.

The donors comprised healthy bone marrow donors. Germline assignment: CDR1 SGHRS and CDR2 YFSETQ. CDR3 length equals 16 residues. With 4 bases clipped from V and 4 bases from J, the junction kept 12 bases outside the gene matches. PCR used 60 Vbeta primers and 13 Jbeta primers. Using immunoSEQ multiplex PCR, the repertoire was profiled, and TCRdb retains in-frame clones only, with some absent. The table has 100,000 to 120,000 clones, around 76% seen once; the top ten hold 13%. The chain has TRBV5-1 and TRBJ2-5; 8 bases agree with TRBD1. Sequencing was carried out using PBMCs. The receptor was derived from a man aged 25 to 40 in good health and CMV-seropositive. CDR3 region: CASSAYGTGGRETQYF. The CDR3 bases are TGCGCCAGCAGCGCGTATGGGACAGGAGGGAGAGAGACCCAGTACTTC.